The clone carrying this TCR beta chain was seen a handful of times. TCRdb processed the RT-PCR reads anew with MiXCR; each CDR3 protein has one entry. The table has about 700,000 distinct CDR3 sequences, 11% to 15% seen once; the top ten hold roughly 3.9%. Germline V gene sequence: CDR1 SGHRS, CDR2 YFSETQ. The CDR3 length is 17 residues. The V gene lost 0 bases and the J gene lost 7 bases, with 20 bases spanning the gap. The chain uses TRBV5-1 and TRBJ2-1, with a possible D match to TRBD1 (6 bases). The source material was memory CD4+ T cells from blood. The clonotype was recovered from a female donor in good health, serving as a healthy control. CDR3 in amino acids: CASSLGIGTILGNEQFF. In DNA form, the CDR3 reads TGCGCCAGCAGCTTGGGGATCGGGACAATCCTTGGGAATGAGCAGTTCTTC.